The rows below give T cell receptor beta chains drawn from one sample of a study of blood T cell repertoires in COVID-19. Generated by immunoSEQ multiplex PCR, the TCRdb table keeps only in-frame clones and is missing some. The sample has around 180,000 clones, approximately 85% seen once. Sequenced material: peripheral blood. The receptor source for this set is a woman of 80 years or more with acute or convalescent COVID-19. Both conserved end residues are part of each CDR3. The order of the fields is D gene, clone size, V gene, J gene, CDR3 protein, CDR3 DNA. D genes are given only for firm matches. The listing skips clone size in some rows; elsewhere it reads once, few, many or a size class.

.	.	TRBV13	TRBJ2-2	CASSVTGGTGELFF	TGTGCCAGCAGCGTGACAGGTGGGACCGGGGAGCTGTTTTTT
.	.	TRBV5-1	TRBJ1-2	CASSVRQANYGYTF	TGCGCCAGCAGCGTACGACAGGCCAACTATGGCTACACCTTC
.	.	TRBV5-1	TRBJ1-1	CASSPGSSTEAFF	TGCGCCAGCAGCCCGGGGTCTAGCACTGAAGCTTTCTTT
TRBD1	.	TRBV19	TRBJ1-3	CVSLGQGEVTGNTIYF	TGTGTCAGCCTCGGACAGGGGGAAGTTACTGGAAACACCATATATTTT
TRBD1	.	TRBV5-6	TRBJ2-1	CASSRGQANNEQFF	TGTGCCAGCAGCCGTGGACAGGCAAACAATGAGCAGTTCTTC
TRBD2	few	TRBV18	TRBJ2-7	CASSPLGTTEQYF	TGTGCCAGCTCACCACTAGGGACTACCGAGCAGTACTTC
.	few	TRBV30	TRBJ1-5	CAWSAKSGQPQHF	TGTGCCTGGAGTGCCAAGAGCGGACAGCCCCAGCATTTT
.	.	TRBV4-1	TRBJ1-1	CASSHEAGFGLPEAFF	TGCGCCAGCAGCCACGAGGCGGGGTTCGGCCTACCTGAAGCTTTCTTT
TRBD1	.	TRBV25-1	TRBJ1-1	CASRDVGQGRPEAFF	TGTGCCAGCAGGGATGTGGGACAGGGAAGACCTGAAGCTTTCTTT
TRBD1	.	TRBV5-1	TRBJ1-4	CASSPTGDRVLTEKLFF	TGCGCCAGCAGCCCCACGGGGGACAGGGTATTGACGGAAAAACTGTTTTTT
TRBD1	.	TRBV9	TRBJ2-2	CASSATGINTGELFF	TGTGCCAGCAGCGCGACAGGGATCAACACCGGGGAGCTGTTTTTT
TRBD2	few	TRBV5-5	TRBJ2-7	CASSSTSGRSEQYF	TGTGCCAGCAGCTCCACTAGCGGGAGATCCGAGCAGTACTTC
.	.	TRBV12-5	TRBJ1-5	CASGLVLQGGNQPQHF	TGTGCTAGTGGTTTGGTGCTGCAGGGAGGTAATCAGCCCCAGCATTTT
.	once	TRBV27	TRBJ1-4	CASRRAGGFEKLFF	TGTGCCAGCCGCCGGGCTGGGGGGTTTGAAAAACTGTTTTTT
TRBD2	.	TRBV18	TRBJ2-1	CASSPAATSGVYNEQFF	TGTGCCAGCTCACCGGCGGCGACTAGCGGGGTATACAATGAGCAGTTCTTC
.	.	TRBV5-1	TRBJ2-2	CASSAPDSTGELFF	TGCGCCAGCTCGGCCCCCGACAGCACCGGGGAGCTGTTTTTT
TRBD2	.	TRBV6-1	TRBJ2-7	CASSAGSGGRALYEQYF	TGTGCCAGCAGTGCGGGGTCGGGAGGGAGGGCCCTCTACGAGCAGTACTTC
.	.	TRBV5-4	TRBJ1-6	CASSLDPGYNSPLHF	TGTGCCAGCAGCTTGGATCCGGGCTATAATTCACCCCTCCACTTT
.	.	TRBV29-1	TRBJ1-3	CSVEGNLGNTIYF	TGCAGCGTTGAAGGAAACCTAGGAAACACCATATATTTT
.	.	TRBV19	TRBJ1-5	CASSLANQPQHF	TGTGCCAGTAGTTTAGCAAATCAGCCCCAGCATTTT
.	few	TRBV7-7	TRBJ2-2	CASSLQGSGELFF	TGTGCCAGCAGCTTACAAGGGAGCGGGGAGCTGTTTTTT
.	.	TRBV7-2	TRBJ1-5	CASSPTSDQPQHF	TGTGCCAGCAGCCCGACATCAGATCAGCCCCAGCATTTT
TRBD2	.	TRBV7-2	TRBJ2-3	CASSPPLHRGRGGTQYF	TGTGCCAGCAGCCCCCCCTTACACCGCGGACGGGGGGGTACGCAGTATTTT
.	.	TRBV7-2	TRBJ2-2	CASSQGPQAGELFF	TGTGCCAGCAGCCAGGGTCCACAGGCCGGGGAGCTGTTTTTT
.	.	TRBV7-2	TRBJ1-4	CASSPEQATNEKLFF	TGTGCCAGCAGCCCCGAACAAGCAACTAATGAAAAACTGTTTTTT
.	once	TRBV9	TRBJ2-3	CASSVGRLSGDTQYF	TGTGCCAGCAGCGTAGGTAGACTGTCCGGAGATACGCAGTATTTT
TRBD1	.	TRBV2	TRBJ1-4	CASRQGTGFNEKLFF	TGTGCCAGCAGACAGGGGACAGGCTTTAATGAAAAACTGTTTTTT
TRBD2	.	TRBV29-1	TRBJ2-5	CSVEDESSGAYQETQYF	TGCAGCGTTGAAGATGAATCCAGCGGGGCTTATCAAGAGACCCAGTACTTC
TRBD1	.	TRBV6-4	TRBJ1-6	CASSHRDRDSPLHF	TGTGCCAGCAGCCACCGGGACAGGGATTCACCCCTCCACTTT
.	few	TRBV7-2	TRBJ1-5	CASSLVRGQPQHF	TGTGCCAGCAGCTTAGTCCGGGGTCAGCCCCAGCATTTT
.	.	TRBV27	TRBJ1-1	CASRRGTEAFF	TGTGCCAGCAGAAGGGGTACTGAAGCTTTCTTT
.	.	TRBV19	TRBJ1-6	CASRDRGSGSYNSPLHF	TGTGCCAGTAGGGACAGAGGTTCGGGTTCCTATAATTCACCCCTCCACTTT
.	.	TRBV5-1	TRBJ1-2	CASSLEPGNDYGYTF	TGCGCCAGCAGCTTGGAGCCAGGGAATGACTATGGCTACACCTTC
TRBD1	once	TRBV12-5	TRBJ2-5	CASGGDRAQETQYF	TGTGCTAGTGGGGGGGACAGGGCACAAGAGACCCAGTACTTC
.	few	TRBV3-1/TRBV3-2	TRBJ1-3	CASSQGHPGNTIYF	TGTGCCAGCAGCCAGGGACACCCTGGAAACACCATATATTTT
.	.	TRBV6-5	TRBJ2-3	CASSPDWSTDTQYF	TGTGCCAGCAGTCCCGACTGGAGCACAGATACGCAGTATTTT
.	.	TRBV7-9	TRBJ1-4	CASSRPGGYEKLFF	TGTGCCAGCAGCCGTCCGGGGGGCTATGAAAAACTGTTTTTT
.	.	TRBV5-4	TRBJ2-3	CASTRSIPPDTQYF	TGTGCCAGCACCCGGTCTATCCCTCCAGATACGCAGTATTTT
.	once	TRBV11-3	TRBJ2-2	CASSQGGTNTGELFF	TGTGCCAGCAGCCAAGGGGGTACGAACACCGGGGAGCTGTTTTTT
.	.	TRBV2	TRBJ1-4	CASSAGRNEKLFF	TGTGCCAGCAGCGCCGGGAGGAATGAAAAACTGTTTTTT
.	once	TRBV18	TRBJ2-7	CASSPPRQGSLLSSYEQYF	TGTGCCAGCTCACCACCGCGGCAGGGGTCCCTCCTTAGCTCCTACGAGCAGTACTTC
.	.	TRBV10-2	TRBJ1-4	CASSDNRFEKLFF	TGCGCCAGCAGTGATAACCGGTTTGAAAAACTGTTTTTT
TRBD2	.	TRBV5-4	TRBJ2-1	CASSLDSGGANEQFF	TGTGCCAGCAGCTTGGATAGCGGGGGGGCCAATGAGCAGTTCTTC
.	.	TRBV7-2	TRBJ2-5	CASSLQLDQETQYF	TGTGCCAGCAGCTTGCAACTAGACCAAGAGACCCAGTACTTC
.	.	TRBV9	TRBJ1-6	CASTRGGSSPLHF	TGTGCCAGCACCCGTGGGGGGAGTTCACCCCTCCACTTT
TRBD2	.	TRBV5-4	TRBJ2-3	CASSSRLAGITDTQYF	TGTGCCAGCAGCTCGCGACTAGCGGGAATCACAGATACGCAGTATTTT
.	.	TRBV7-9	TRBJ1-6	CASSLATGRNSPLHF	TGTGCCAGCAGCTTAGCGACGGGGAGGAATTCACCCCTCCACTTT
.	.	TRBV7-2	TRBJ1-4	CASSLGGGNEKLFF	TGTGCCAGCAGCTTAGGCGGGGGAAATGAAAAACTGTTTTTT
.	.	TRBV24-1	TRBJ1-1	CATSDGPGTEAFF	TGTGCCACCAGTGATGGCCCGGGCACTGAAGCTTTCTTT
.	.	TRBV2	TRBJ2-5	CASSEERVKTQYF	TGTGCCAGCAGTGAAGAGCGAGTAAAGACCCAGTACTTC
.	.	TRBV3-1/TRBV3-2	TRBJ2-7	CASSPTQDSYEQYF	TGTGCCAGCAGCCCTACCCAGGATTCCTACGAGCAGTACTTC
.	.	TRBV6-4	TRBJ2-3	CASSARAGATDTQYF	TGTGCCAGCAGTGCCCGGGCGGGGGCCACAGATACGCAGTATTTT